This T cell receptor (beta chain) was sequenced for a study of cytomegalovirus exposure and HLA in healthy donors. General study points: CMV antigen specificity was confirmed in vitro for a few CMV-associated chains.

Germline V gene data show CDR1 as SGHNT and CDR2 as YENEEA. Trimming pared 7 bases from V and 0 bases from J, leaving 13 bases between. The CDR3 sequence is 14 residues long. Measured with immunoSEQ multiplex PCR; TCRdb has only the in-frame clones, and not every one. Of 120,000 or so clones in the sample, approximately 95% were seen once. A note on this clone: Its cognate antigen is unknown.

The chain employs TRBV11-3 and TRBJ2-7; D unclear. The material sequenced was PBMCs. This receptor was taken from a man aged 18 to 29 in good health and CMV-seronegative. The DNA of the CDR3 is TGTGCCAGCACCTCCGCGGCCAGCTCCTACGAGCAGTACTTC. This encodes CASTSAASSYEQYF. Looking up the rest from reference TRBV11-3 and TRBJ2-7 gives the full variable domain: EAGVVQSPRYKIIEKKQPVAFWCNPISGHNTLYWYLQNLGQGPELLIRYENEEAVDDSQLPKDRFSAERLKGVDSTLKIQPAELGDSAVYLCASTSAASSYEQYFGPGTRLTVT.